A selection of T cell receptor beta chains follows, all from one sample in a study of immune heterogeneity within non-small cell lung tumors. TCRdb reanalysed the multiplex PCR reads using MiXCR and keeps one entry per CDR3 protein. The sample lists 2,700 or so distinct CDR3 sequences, roughly a quarter occurring once. The sequenced material came from lung tumor tissue. The receptors here all came from a man aged 50 or older with non-small cell lung cancer. Each CDR3 is given with its conserved first and last residue. The D gene is left open where the match is weak. Part of the rows lack a size; the others show once, few, many or a class for expanded clones.

D	V	size	J	DNA	CDR3
.	TRBV30	medium-sized	TRBJ2-7	TGTGCCTGGAGTCCCGGGCTAGCGTCGGACGAGCAGTACTTC	CAWSPGLASDEQYF
TRBD1	TRBV7-8	medium-sized	TRBJ1-2	TGTGCCAGCAGCTGGGGACAGGGGGCTGGCGGCTACACCTTC	CASSWGQGAGGYTF
.	TRBV11-1	medium-sized	TRBJ1-1	TGTGCCAGCAGCTCACCGAACACTGAAGCTTTCTTT	CASSSPNTEAFF
TRBD1	TRBV11-1	.	TRBJ1-1	TGTGCCAGCAGCTCCGGACAGGGGGCGGATGCTGAAGCTTTCTTT	CASSSGQGADAEAFF
.	TRBV7-9	few	TRBJ2-3	TGTGCCAGCAGCTTCGTTCCAGATACGCAGTATTTT	CASSFVPDTQYF
TRBD2	TRBV2	medium-sized	TRBJ2-5	TGTGCCAGCAGTCCAATAGCGGGTGGGGAGACCCAGTACTTC	CASSPIAGGETQYF
.	TRBV3-1	medium-sized	TRBJ1-4	TGTGCCAGCAGCCAAGATGCGGGAAAGGGGAATGAAAAACTGTTTTTT	CASSQDAGKGNEKLFF
.	TRBV6-1	few	TRBJ1-1	TGTGCCAGCAGCAGGGTTAGGGAAGCTTTCTTT	CASSRVREAFF
TRBD2	TRBV5-1	.	TRBJ2-5	TGCGCCAGCAGCCTCGAGGGACTAGCACAAGAGACCCAGTACTTC	CASSLEGLAQETQYF
TRBD1	TRBV19	medium-sized	TRBJ2-7	TGTGCCAGTAGTCAATACAGGGGTCCGTACGAGCAGTACTTC	CASSQYRGPYEQYF
.	TRBV28	medium-sized	TRBJ2-1	TGTGCCAGCAGGCCCCTCGGGCAGAGCTCCTACAATGAGCAGTTCTTC	CASRPLGQSSYNEQFF
.	TRBV18	few	TRBJ2-5	TGTGCCAGCTCACGAACTTCGACAAGGGAGACCCAGTACTTC	CASSRTSTRETQYF
.	TRBV24-1	.	TRBJ1-1	TGTGCCACCAGTGATAACAATGCCGCTTTCTTT	CATSDNNAAFF
TRBD1	TRBV19	medium-sized	TRBJ2-7	TGTGCCAGTAGTATAGGGACAGGCAACTACGAGCAGTACTTC	CASSIGTGNYEQYF
.	TRBV28	medium-sized	TRBJ1-5	TGTGCCAGCATGGGGAACAATCAGCCCCAGCATTTT	CASMGNNQPQHF
.	TRBV27	medium-sized	TRBJ2-5	TGTGCCAGCAGTTTAAATTTGGAGGAGACCCAGTACTTC	CASSLNLEETQYF
.	TRBV7-6	medium-sized	TRBJ1-1	TGTGCCAGCAGCTTCGGGGGTGGGATTTCTCCTGAAGCTTTCTTT	CASSFGGGISPEAFF
.	TRBV27	.	TRBJ2-3	TGTGCCAGCAGTTACAGGGCAGATACGCAGTATTTT	CASSYRADTQYF
.	TRBV19	.	TRBJ2-3	TGTGCCAGTAGTGTAGGTATCGGGGCAGATACGCAGTATTTT	CASSVGIGADTQYF
.	TRBV11-1	medium-sized	TRBJ1-6	TGTGCCAGCAGCTTCCCGGGGCAAGAGAATTCACCCCTCCACTTT	CASSFPGQENSPLHF
TRBD2	TRBV19	.	TRBJ2-7	TGTGCCAGTAGTACTAGCGGGGGGCCCTTTGAGCAGTACTTC	CASSTSGGPFEQYF
TRBD2	TRBV20-1	.	TRBJ2-7	TGCAGTGCTCGAGAGAGGACTAGCGGGCTACCCTACGAGCAGTACTTC	CSARERTSGLPYEQYF
.	TRBV10-2	medium-sized	TRBJ2-7	TGCGCCAGCAGTGAGTGGAGCGACTACGAGCAGTACTTC	CASSEWSDYEQYF
.	TRBV2	.	TRBJ1-5	TGTGCCAGCCGGGCTCCTGAGGGCCAGCCCCAGCATTTT	CASRAPEGQPQHF
TRBD2	TRBV30	medium-sized	TRBJ2-7	TGTGCCTGGAGTAGGGGAGGGTACGAGCAGTACTTC	CAWSRGGYEQYF
TRBD1	TRBV27	medium-sized	TRBJ2-3	TGTGCCAGCAGTTCGCACAGGGGGCGTAGCACAGATACGCAGTATTTT	CASSSHRGRSTDTQYF
TRBD2	TRBV5-5	.	TRBJ2-7	TGTGCCAGCAGCGGGGCGTGGAGCGGGAGCTCCTACGAGCAGTACTTC	CASSGAWSGSSYEQYF
TRBD2	TRBV27	.	TRBJ2-3	TGTGCCAGCAGTTCTCGACTAGCGGGGGGCACAGATACGCAGTATTTT	CASSSRLAGGTDTQYF
.	TRBV2	medium-sized	TRBJ2-7	TGTGCCAGCCATGGGTCCCGTCTATCCTACGAGCAGTACTTC	CASHGSRLSYEQYF
TRBD2	TRBV27	medium-sized	TRBJ2-1	TGTGCCAGCAGTTTGACTAGCGGATACAATGAGCAGTTCTTC	CASSLTSGYNEQFF
.	TRBV7-9	many	TRBJ1-6	TGTGCCAGCAGCTTACGCCTCGAACCCCTCCACTTT	CASSLRLEPLHF
TRBD2	TRBV20-1	.	TRBJ2-7	TGCAGTGCTAGGCAGGGACTAGCGGGAGCCCGATCCTACGAGCAGTACTTC	CSARQGLAGARSYEQYF
TRBD2	TRBV6-2/TRBV6-3	medium-sized	TRBJ2-7	TGTGCCAGCAGTTTCGGACGGGAGGGGGAGCAGTACTTC	CASSFGREGEQYF
TRBD2	TRBV7-9	.	TRBJ2-5	TGTGCCAGCAGCTTAGTGGGGCGGGGGGACGGCCCACCGACCCAGTACTTC	CASSLVGRGDGPPTQYF
.	TRBV20-1	medium-sized	TRBJ2-7	TGCAGTGCTATCCAGGGGGGCTACGAGCAGTACTTC	CSAIQGGYEQYF
.	TRBV12-3/TRBV12-4	medium-sized	TRBJ2-6	TGTGCCAGCAGTTTACGGGGGGCACGATCTGGGGCCAACGTCCTGACTTTC	CASSLRGARSGANVLTF
TRBD1	TRBV14	.	TRBJ1-6	TGTGCCAGCAGCCTAGGACAGGGTCGGAGGAATTCACCCCTCCACTTT	CASSLGQGRRNSPLHF
.	TRBV12-3/TRBV12-4	medium-sized	TRBJ2-5	TGTGCCAGCAGTACGGGCGGGAAGACCCAGTACTTC	CASSTGGKTQYF
.	TRBV4-1	many	TRBJ1-3	TGCGCCAGCAGCCAAGCGACAAGAGGAAACACCATATATTTT	CASSQATRGNTIYF
.	TRBV19	many	TRBJ2-6	TGTGCCAGTAGATTTGGTACCTCTGGGGCCAACGTCCTGACTTTC	CASRFGTSGANVLTF